The 18 T cell receptor beta chains below were found in one sample sequenced in a study of cytomegalovirus exposure and HLA in healthy donors. The PCR contained 60 Vbeta and 13 Jbeta primers. Sequencing was performed with immunoSEQ multiplex PCR; in TCRdb, only in-frame clones are kept and a portion is missing. The table lists over 95,000 clones, around 77% of them singletons. Sequencing was performed on PBMCs. The source of these receptors is a man aged 35-49 years in good health and CMV-seropositive.

This chain uses TRBV21-1 with TRBJ2-7; the table's TRBD2 call for D was not verified on the DNA. TRBV21-1 is a documented pseudogene. This CDR3 is built from 18 residues. The CDR3 is CASSKGRKSRGTGYEQYF. CDR3 sequence (DNA): TGTGCCAGCAGCAAAGGGAGGAAGAGTCGGGGTACGGGCTACGAGCAGTACTTC.

CDR3 amino acids: CASSSGTGGGRAFF. Written as DNA, the CDR3 is TGTGCCAGCAGTTCCGGGACAGGGGGCGGCAGGGCTTTCTTT. The chain combines TRBV28 with TRBJ1-1; the match to TRBD1 covers 12 bases. Germline CDR1 and CDR2: MDHEN and SYDVKM. The CDR3 has 14 residues. The trim removed 4 bases at V and 11 bases at J, leaving 8 bases unmatched.

This chain uses TRBV15 with TRBJ1-5; D unclear. This CDR3 has 14 amino acids. Germline CDR1 LNHNV, CDR2 YYDKDF (reference sequence). The V gene lost 0 bases and the J gene lost 2 bases, with 5 bases spanning the gap. CDR3 coding DNA: TGTGCCACCAGCAGAGAGTCGGGCAATCAGCCCCAGCATTTT. It translates to CATSRESGNQPQHF.

The chain uses TRBV11-1 and TRBJ1-4; 8 bases match TRBD1. With 4 bases clipped from V and 7 bases from J, the junction kept 5 bases outside the gene matches. The CDR3 has 14 amino acids. Germline lookup yields CDR1 SGHAT and CDR2 FQDESV (reference sequence). The CDR3 is CASSYQGAGEKLFF. The DNA for the CDR3 is TGTGCCAGCAGCTATCAGGGGGCGGGTGAAAAACTGTTTTTT.

The chain links TRBV6-6 to TRBJ2-3; possible D gene TRBD2, 7 bases. Germline CDR1 MNHNY, CDR2 SVGAGI (reference sequence). This CDR3 is built from 14 residues. The CDR3, as DNA: TGTGCAAACGCGAAGGGGGGGATGACAGATACGCAGTATTTT. This sequence encodes CANAKGGMTDTQYF.

V gene TRBV5-4 combines with J gene TRBJ1-1; 7 bases fit TRBD1. CDR1 and CDR2 (germline): SGHNT, YYREEE (reference sequence). The CDR3 consists of 17 residues. Trimming took 4 bases from V and 0 from J; bases not matched to a gene: 12. The DNA for the CDR3 is TGTGCCAGCAGCGCGGCCCGGGACAGCACGATGAACACTGAAGCTTTCTTT. Amino acids: CASSAARDSTMNTEAFF.

In this sample, this clone turned up once. This rearrangement joins TRBV2 to TRBJ1-1, with D unresolved. The V end lost 6 bases, the J end lost 7 bases, and 27 bases lay between the germline ends. The CDR3 is 17 residues long. The germline gives CDR1 SNHLY, CDR2 FYNNEI. The CDR3, as DNA: TGTGCCAGCAGGACGTGGGCGGCCACCTCACCCGGAGGTGAAGCTTTCTTT. Protein product: CASRTWAATSPGGEAFF. Full variable domain (missing parts from reference TRBV2 and TRBJ1-1): EPEVTQTPSHQVTQMGQEVILRCVPISNHLYFYWYRQILGQKVEFLVSFYNNEISEKSEIFDDQFSVERPDGSNFTLKIRSTKLEDSAMYFCASRTWAATSPGGEAFFGQGTRLTVV.

This sequence joins TRBV5-1 and TRBJ2-2, with 8 bases matching TRBD2. The V gene's germline CDR1 is SGHRS and CDR2 YFSETQ. The CDR3 spans 16 residues. Trimming took 4 bases from V and 4 from J; bases not matched to a gene: 9. CDR3 DNA sequence: TGCGCCAGCAGCCGGGGGGGGCGACCGGGCACCGGGGAGCTGTTTTTT. Its protein is CASSRGGRPGTGELFF.

The chain couples TRBV21-1 to TRBJ1-2; no DNA check was done on the table's D call, TRBD1. TRBV21-1 is labeled a pseudogene. This CDR3 contains 15 residues. This CDR3 is CASSKRDRGDYGYTF. In DNA form, the CDR3 reads TGTGCCAGCAGCAAGCGGGACAGGGGGGACTATGGCTACACCTTC.

The CDR3 sequence is CASSQDRGFTDTQYF. The CDR3 nucleotides read TGCGCCAGCAGCCAAGATAGGGGCTTCACAGATACGCAGTATTTT. The rearrangement joins TRBV4-1 to TRBJ2-3; D may be TRBD1 (5 bases). Trimming cost V 0 bases and J 2 bases, with 9 bases left between them. Germline CDR1 reads MGHRA; CDR2 reads YSYEKL. The length of the CDR3 is 15 residues.

The chain combines TRBV29-1 with TRBJ1-2; D uncertain. This CDR3 has 12 residues. CDR1 and CDR2 (germline): SQVTM, ANQGSEA. The V end was cut by 3 bases, the J end by 12 bases, with 17 bases between. The CDR3 DNA is TGCAGCGTTGAGGAGAGTGGAGGGCGACACACCTTC. This sequence encodes CSVEESGGRHTF.

The chain carries TRBV18 and TRBJ1-1, with 7 bases identical to TRBD1. J gave up 7 bases and V 2 bases, and 1 base lay outside the gene matches. CDR1 and CDR2 (germline): KGHSH, LQKENI. The CDR3 sequence is 12 residues long. CDR3 DNA sequence: TGTGCCAGCTCACCATACAGGGGTGAAGCTTTCTTT. Residues: CASSPYRGEAFF. The whole variable domain, filled in from reference TRBV18 and TRBJ1-1, reads NAGVMQNPRHLVRRRGQEARLRCSPMKGHSHVYWYRQLPEEGLKFMVYLQKENIIDESGMPKERFSAEFPKEGPSILRIQQVVRGDSAAYFCASSPYRGEAFFGQGTRLTVV.

The chain is built from TRBV9 and TRBJ2-2, with 7 positions matching TRBD1. There are 16 residues in the CDR3. From germline, CDR1 is SGDLS and CDR2 YYNGEE. V shed 3 bases and J 7 bases; nucleotides not matched to a gene: 12. CDR3 sequence reads: CASSAGWTGANGELFF. The CDR3 nucleotides read TGTGCCAGCAGCGCAGGCTGGACAGGTGCCAACGGGGAGCTGTTTTTT.

The chain carries TRBV18 and TRBJ2-5; TRBD1 might be the D (5 bases). Germline V gene sequence: CDR1 KGHSH, CDR2 LQKENI. V lost 4 bases and J lost 1, with 7 bases in between. The CDR3 is 13 amino acids. The CDR3 nucleotides read TGTGCCAGCTCACAAGGGGTCCAAGAGACCCAGTACTTC. Encoded protein: CASSQGVQETQYF.

V usage is TRBV6-5 and J usage is TRBJ1-2; possibly TRBD1 for D (5 bases). This CDR3 is built from 12 residues. Trimming shortened V by 7 bases and J by 8 bases, and 14 bases separated the two germline ends. The germline gives CDR1 MNHEY, CDR2 SVGAGI. The CDR3 spells CASKTTKGGYTF. In nucleotides, the CDR3 is TGTGCCAGCAAAACGACCAAGGGGGGCTACACCTTC.

This clone was seen more than once but under ten times. The rearrangement links TRBV19 to TRBJ2-2, with TRBD2 as a possible D gene (7 bases). Trimming stripped 7 bases from V and 10 bases from J, with 22 bases between. CDR1 and CDR2 from the germline V gene are LNHDA and SQIVND (reference sequence). The length of the CDR3 is 15 residues. The CDR3 spells CASKVGGLTREELFF. In nucleotides, the CDR3 is TGTGCCAGTAAGGTGGGGGGGCTTACTAGGGAGGAGCTGTTTTTT.

This sequence joins TRBV2 and TRBJ1-1; D is perhaps TRBD1 (6 bases). V lost 0 bases, J lost 2 bases, and 7 bases lay in between. This CDR3 is built from 14 residues. Germline CDR1 SNHLY, CDR2 FYNNEI. The CDR3 protein is CASSEAGGNTEAFF. The CDR3 DNA sequence: TGTGCCAGCAGTGAAGCAGGGGGAAACACTGAAGCTTTCTTT.

The chain joins TRBV18 to TRBJ2-3; 7 positions match TRBD2. The CDR3 consists of 15 residues. Per germline, CDR1 KGHSH and CDR2 LQKENI. Trimming at V came to 6 bases and at J to 1 base, leaving 7 bases not matched to a gene. The CDR3 sequence is CASSRRAGGTDTQYF. The CDR3 DNA sequence: TGTGCCAGCTCCCGTAGGGCGGGAGGCACAGATACGCAGTATTTT. Using reference TRBV18 and TRBJ2-3 for the parts outside the CDR3, the full variable domain is NAGVMQNPRHLVRRRGQEARLRCSPMKGHSHVYWYRQLPEEGLKFMVYLQKENIIDESGMPKERFSAEFPKEGPSILRIQQVVRGDSAAYFCASSRRAGGTDTQYFGPGTRLTVL.